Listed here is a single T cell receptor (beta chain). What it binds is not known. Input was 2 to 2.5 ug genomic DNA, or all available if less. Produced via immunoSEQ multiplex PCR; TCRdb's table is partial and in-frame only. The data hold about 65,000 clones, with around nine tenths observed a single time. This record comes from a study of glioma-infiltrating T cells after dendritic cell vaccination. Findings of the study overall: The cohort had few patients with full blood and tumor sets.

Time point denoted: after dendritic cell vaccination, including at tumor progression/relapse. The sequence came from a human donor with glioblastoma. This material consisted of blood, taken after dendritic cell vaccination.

CDR3 DNA: TGTGCCAGTAGTGAGACAGGGGTGCGTTATGGCTACACCTTC. It translates to CASSETGVRYGYTF. This chain uses TRBV19 with TRBJ1-2, with 8 bases aligning to TRBD1. CDR3 length: 14 residues. Unmatched junction bases numbered 7, after V lost 5 bases and J lost 5 bases. Germline CDR1 LNHDA, CDR2 SQIVND (reference sequence).